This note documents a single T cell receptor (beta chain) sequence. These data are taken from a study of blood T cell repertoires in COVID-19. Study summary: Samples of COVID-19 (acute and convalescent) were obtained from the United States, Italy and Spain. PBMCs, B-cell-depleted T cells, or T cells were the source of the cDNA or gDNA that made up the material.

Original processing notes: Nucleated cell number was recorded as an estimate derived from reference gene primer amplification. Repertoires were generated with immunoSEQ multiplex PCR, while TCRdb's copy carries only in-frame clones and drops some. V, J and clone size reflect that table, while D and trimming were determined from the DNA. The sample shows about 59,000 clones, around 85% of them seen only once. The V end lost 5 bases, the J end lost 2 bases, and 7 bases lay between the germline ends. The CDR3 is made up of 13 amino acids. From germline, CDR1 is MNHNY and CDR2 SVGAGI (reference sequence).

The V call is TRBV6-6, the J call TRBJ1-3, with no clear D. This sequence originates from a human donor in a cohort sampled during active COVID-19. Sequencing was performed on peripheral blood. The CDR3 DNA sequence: TGTGCCAGCAGTCCCCCCACTGGAAACACCATATATTTT. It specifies CASSPPTGNTIYF.